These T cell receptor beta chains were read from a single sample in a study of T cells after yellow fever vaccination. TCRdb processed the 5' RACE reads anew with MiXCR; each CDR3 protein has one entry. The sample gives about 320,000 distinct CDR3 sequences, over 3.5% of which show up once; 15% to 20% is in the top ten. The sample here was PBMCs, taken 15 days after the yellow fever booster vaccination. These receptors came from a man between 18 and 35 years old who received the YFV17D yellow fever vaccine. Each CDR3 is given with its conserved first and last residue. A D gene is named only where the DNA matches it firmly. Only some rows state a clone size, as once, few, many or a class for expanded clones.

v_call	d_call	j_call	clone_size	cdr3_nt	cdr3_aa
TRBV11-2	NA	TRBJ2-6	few	TGTGCCAGCAGCTCCCCGAGACGGGGGAAATCTGGGGCCAACGTCCTGACTTTC	CASSSPRRGKSGANVLTF
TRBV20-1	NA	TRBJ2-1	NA	TGCAGTGCCAACACTTTGAGCTCCTACAATGAGCAGTTCTTC	CSANTLSSYNEQFF
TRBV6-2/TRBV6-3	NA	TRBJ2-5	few	TGTGCCAGCAGTTACTCGGTGGTTCAGACCCAGTACTTC	CASSYSVVQTQYF
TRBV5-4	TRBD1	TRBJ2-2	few	TGTGCCAGCAGCCCCGGGACAGTTCTAACCGGGGAGCTGTTTTTT	CASSPGTVLTGELFF
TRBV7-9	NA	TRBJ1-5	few	TGTGCCAGCAGCTTAGTTGATAGCAATCAGCCCCAGCATTTT	CASSLVDSNQPQHF
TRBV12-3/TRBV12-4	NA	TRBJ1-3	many	TGTGCCAGCAGTTTCGGCGTACCTGGAAACACCATATATTTT	CASSFGVPGNTIYF
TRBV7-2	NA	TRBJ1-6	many	TGTGCCAGCAGCTTCGAGGCAGGGATTAATTCACCCCTCCACTTT	CASSFEAGINSPLHF
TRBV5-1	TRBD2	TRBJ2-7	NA	TGCGCCAGCAGCTTAGAGGGACTATTCCCGTTGGGTGAGCAGTACTTC	CASSLEGLFPLGEQYF
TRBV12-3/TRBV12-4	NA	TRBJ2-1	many	TGTGCCAGCACCGAGAGGGGGGGGAGTATTGAGCAGTTCTTC	CASTERGGSIEQFF
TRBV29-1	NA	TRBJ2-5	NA	TGCAGCGTTGAAAGGGCAGAAGAGACCCAGTACTTC	CSVERAEETQYF
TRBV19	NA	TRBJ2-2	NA	TGTGCCAGTAGTATAGCGGGACCCGGGGAGCTGTTTTTT	CASSIAGPGELFF
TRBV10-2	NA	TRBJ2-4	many	TGCGCCAGCAGTGATACCAGGGAGGTCGGTAAAAACATTCAGTACTTC	CASSDTREVGKNIQYF
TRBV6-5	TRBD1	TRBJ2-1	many	TGTGCCAGCAGTTACTCGACCGGACAGGGGATCCATGAGCAGTTCTTC	CASSYSTGQGIHEQFF
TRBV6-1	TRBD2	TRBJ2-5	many	TGTGCCAGCAGTGAACTAGCGGGGGGGCAAGAGACCCAGTACTTC	CASSELAGGQETQYF
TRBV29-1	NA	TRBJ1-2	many	TGCAGCGTCCGAGCCCGGGGCTATGGCTACACCTTC	CSVRARGYGYTF
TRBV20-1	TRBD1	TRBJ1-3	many	TGCAGTGCTAGAATTCAGGGGGCAAACACCATATATTTT	CSARIQGANTIYF
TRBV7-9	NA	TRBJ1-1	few	TGTGCCAGCAGTCCCGGGACCTTTTTCATGAACACTGAAGCTTTCTTT	CASSPGTFFMNTEAFF
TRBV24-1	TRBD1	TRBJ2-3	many	TGTGCCACCAGTGATTACCCCGGGACAGCTAGCACAGATACGCAGTATTTT	CATSDYPGTASTDTQYF
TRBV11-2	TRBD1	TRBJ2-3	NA	TGTGCCAGCAGTGCCCCGGGACAGGCTTACTTTCCCACAGATACGCAGTATTTT	CASSAPGQAYFPTDTQYF
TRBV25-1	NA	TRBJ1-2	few	TGTGCCAGCAGTGAATATGGCAGCCTCTATGGCTACACCTTC	CASSEYGSLYGYTF
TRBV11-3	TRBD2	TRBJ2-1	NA	TGTGCCAGCAGCCAGCGGGGGGCGACCAATGAGCAGTTCTTC	CASSQRGATNEQFF
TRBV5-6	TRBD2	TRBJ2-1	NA	TGTGCCAGCAGCTTACCTAGCGGGGGCTATGAGCAGTTCTTC	CASSLPSGGYEQFF
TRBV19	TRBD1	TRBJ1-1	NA	TGTGCCAGTAATCCCTTACAGGGGTACACTGAAGCTTTCTTT	CASNPLQGYTEAFF
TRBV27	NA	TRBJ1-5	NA	TGTGCCAGCAGTTTATCGAAGAGGGACGGAGGGGGCAATCAGCCCCAGCATTTT	CASSLSKRDGGGNQPQHF
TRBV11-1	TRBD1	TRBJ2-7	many	TGTGCCAGCAGCAAAGCCGGGACAGGCTTCTACGAGCAGTACTTC	CASSKAGTGFYEQYF
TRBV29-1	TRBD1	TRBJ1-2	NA	TGCAGCGTTGAAGAGGCCTTGCGGGACAGGGAGCCGACATTC	CSVEEALRDREPTF
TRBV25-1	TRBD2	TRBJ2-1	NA	TGTGCCAGCAGTCCTTCGACTAGCGGGCCATTAAAGTTTGAGCAGTTCTTC	CASSPSTSGPLKFEQFF